This TCR beta chain was observed in a study of cytomegalovirus exposure and HLA in healthy donors. Study findings and constraints: From TCR beta sequences, most subjects' HLA-A and HLA-B alleles were reportedly predicted accurately. V- and J-gene trimming of TCR beta was linked (in a later analysis) to a missense DCLRE1C variant. Most observed TCR sequences were rare, whereas some public TCRs were detected in many donors.

As for this clone: What it binds is unknown.

Deletions cut 5 bases from V and 0 bases from J, with 15 bases between. Germline V lookup: CDR1 SGHKS, CDR2 YYEKEE (reference sequence). CDR3 size: 17 residues. The PCR employed 60 Vbeta primers together with 13 Jbeta primers. Repertoires were generated with immunoSEQ multiplex PCR, while TCRdb's copy carries only in-frame clones and drops some. The top ten clones hold roughly 0.99% of a sample with 200,000 to 250,000 clones, roughly 89% of them seen once. The chain uses TRBV5-5 and TRBJ1-6; D remains ambiguous. The sequencing sample was made of PBMCs. This receptor was identified in a woman younger than 30 in good health and CMV-seronegative. The chain's CDR3 is CASSSGLGSSYNSPLHF. Here the CDR3 DNA reads TGTGCCAGCAGTTCCGGATTGGGGAGCTCCTATAATTCACCCCTCCACTTT.